The present entry profiles one T cell receptor (beta chain) with its context. This sample is drawn from a study of regulatory T cells in long-lasting Graves disease. Time point indicated: newly diagnosed GD, antithyroid drugs for less than 3 months. Construction of the TCR library relied on RNA isolated from PBMCs. CDR1 is KGHDR, CDR2 SFDVKD, per germline. The CDR3 runs to 20 residues. The V and J ends lost 1 base and 0 bases, in that order; junction bases with no gene match: 9. Arm-PCR of CDR3 regions with iRepertoire HTBI primers generated TCR beta libraries. One entry per CDR3 protein, called by TCRdb with MiXCR from the multiplex PCR reads. The sample consists of about 470,000 distinct CDR3 sequences, about 15% of them appearing once. The sample was also linked to a second study, of T cells in Graves' hyperthyroidism and ophthalmopathy.

The specimen comprised peripheral blood mononuclear cells (PBMCs), sampled at new diagnosis, from a patient treated with antithyroid drugs. The V and J genes are TRBV24-1 and TRBJ2-1; 12 positions match TRBD2. This receptor was taken from a woman aged 30 to 39 with Graves disease. CDR3 sequence: CATSDLPRTSGVPSYNEQFF. DNA of the CDR3: TGTGCCACCAGTGATTTACCCCGGACTAGCGGGGTTCCCTCCTACAATGAGCAGTTCTTC.